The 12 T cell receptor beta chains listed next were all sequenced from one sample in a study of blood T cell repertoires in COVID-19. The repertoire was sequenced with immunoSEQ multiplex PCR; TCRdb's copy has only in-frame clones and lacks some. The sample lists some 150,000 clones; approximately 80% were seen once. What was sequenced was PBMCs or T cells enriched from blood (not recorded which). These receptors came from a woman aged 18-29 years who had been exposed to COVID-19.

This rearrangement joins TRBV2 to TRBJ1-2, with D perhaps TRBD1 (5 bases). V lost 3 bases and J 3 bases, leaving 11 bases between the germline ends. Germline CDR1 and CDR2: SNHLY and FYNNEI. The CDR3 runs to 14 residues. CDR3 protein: CASSEGGSDYGYTF. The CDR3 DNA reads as TGTGCCAGCAGTGAGGGGGGATCGGACTATGGCTACACCTTC.

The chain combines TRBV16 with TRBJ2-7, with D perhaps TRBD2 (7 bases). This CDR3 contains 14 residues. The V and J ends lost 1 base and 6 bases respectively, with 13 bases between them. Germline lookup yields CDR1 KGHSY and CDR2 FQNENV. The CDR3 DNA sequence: TGTGCCAGCAGCCAATTCAGTGCGGGGGCCGAGCAGTACTTC. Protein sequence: CASSQFSAGAEQYF. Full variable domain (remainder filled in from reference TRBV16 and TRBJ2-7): GEEVAQTPKHLVRGEGQKAKLYCAPIKGHSYVFWYQQVLKNEFKFLISFQNENVFDETGMPKERFSAKCLPNSPCSLEIQATKLEDSAVYFCASSQFSAGAEQYFGPGTRLTVT.

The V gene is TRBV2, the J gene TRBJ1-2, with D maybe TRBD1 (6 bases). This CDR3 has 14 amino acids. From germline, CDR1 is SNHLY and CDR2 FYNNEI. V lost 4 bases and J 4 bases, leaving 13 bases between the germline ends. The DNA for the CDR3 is TGTGCCAGCAGTGTTTCAGGGGCAGTCTATGGCTACACCTTC. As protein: CASSVSGAVYGYTF.

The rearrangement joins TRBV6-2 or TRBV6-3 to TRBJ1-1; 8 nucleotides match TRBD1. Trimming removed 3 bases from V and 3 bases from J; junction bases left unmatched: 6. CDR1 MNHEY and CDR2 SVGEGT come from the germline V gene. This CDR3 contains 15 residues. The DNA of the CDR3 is TGTGCCAGCAGTTATCCCGGACAGGGAGACACTGAAGCTTTCTTT. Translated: CASSYPGQGDTEAFF.

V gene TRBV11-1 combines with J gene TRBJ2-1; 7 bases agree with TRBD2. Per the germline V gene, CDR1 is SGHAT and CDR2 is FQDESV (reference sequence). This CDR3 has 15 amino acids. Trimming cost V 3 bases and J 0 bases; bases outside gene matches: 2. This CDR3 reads CASSFGGSSYNEQFF. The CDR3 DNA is TGTGCCAGCAGCTTCGGCGGGAGCTCCTACAATGAGCAGTTCTTC.

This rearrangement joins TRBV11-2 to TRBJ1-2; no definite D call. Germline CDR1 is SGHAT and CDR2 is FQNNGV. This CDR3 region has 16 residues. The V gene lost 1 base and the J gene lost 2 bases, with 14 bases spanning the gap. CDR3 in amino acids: CASSLAAIQANYGYTF. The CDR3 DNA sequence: TGTGCCAGCAGCTTAGCGGCAATCCAGGCCAACTATGGCTACACCTTC.

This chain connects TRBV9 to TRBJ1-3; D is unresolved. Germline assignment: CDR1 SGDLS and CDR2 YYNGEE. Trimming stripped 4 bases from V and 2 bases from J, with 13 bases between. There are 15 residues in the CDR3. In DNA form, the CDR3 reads TGTGCCAGCAGCCCCACGGGGAGGCCTGGAAACACCATATATTTT. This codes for CASSPTGRPGNTIYF. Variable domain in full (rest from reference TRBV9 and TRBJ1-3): DSGVTQTPKHLITATGQRVTLRCSPRSGDLSVYWYQQSLDQGLQFLIQYYNGEERAKGNILERFSAQQFPDLHSELNLSSLELGDSALYFCASSPTGRPGNTIYFGEGSWLTVV.

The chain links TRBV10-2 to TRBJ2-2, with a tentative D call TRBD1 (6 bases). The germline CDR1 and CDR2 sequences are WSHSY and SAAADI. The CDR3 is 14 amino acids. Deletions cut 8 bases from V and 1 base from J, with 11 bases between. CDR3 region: CASGWTVNTGELFF. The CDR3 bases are TGCGCCAGCGGGTGGACAGTGAACACCGGGGAGCTGTTTTTT.

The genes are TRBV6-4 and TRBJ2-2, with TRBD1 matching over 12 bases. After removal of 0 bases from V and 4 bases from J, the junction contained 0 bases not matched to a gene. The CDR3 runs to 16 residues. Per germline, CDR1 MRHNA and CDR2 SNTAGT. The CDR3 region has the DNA TGTGCCAGCAGTGACTCGGGACAGGGGGCCACCGGGGAGCTGTTTTTT. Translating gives CASSDSGQGATGELFF.

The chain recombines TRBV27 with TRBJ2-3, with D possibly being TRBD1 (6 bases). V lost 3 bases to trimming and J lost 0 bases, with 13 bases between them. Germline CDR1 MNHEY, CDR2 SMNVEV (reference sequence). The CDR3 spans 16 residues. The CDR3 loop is CASSFLDSPSTDTQYF. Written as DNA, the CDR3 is TGTGCCAGCAGTTTTCTGGACAGCCCTAGCACAGATACGCAGTATTTT.

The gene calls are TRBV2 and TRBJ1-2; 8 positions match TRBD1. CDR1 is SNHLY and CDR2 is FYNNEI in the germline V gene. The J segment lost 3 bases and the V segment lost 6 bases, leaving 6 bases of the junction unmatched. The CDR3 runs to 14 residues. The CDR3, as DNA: TGTGCCAGCAGGGACAGGGCGGGTGACTATGGCTACACCTTC. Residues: CASRDRAGDYGYTF.

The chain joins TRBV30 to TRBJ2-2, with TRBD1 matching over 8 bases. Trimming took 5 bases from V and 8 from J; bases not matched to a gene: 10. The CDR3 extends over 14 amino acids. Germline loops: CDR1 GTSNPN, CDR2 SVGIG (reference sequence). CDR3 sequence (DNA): TGTGCCTGGCAGGGACAGGCCATGGGTGGGGAGCTGTTTTTT. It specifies CAWQGQAMGGELFF.